This TCR beta chain was sequenced for a study of Ad26.COV2.S vaccination and SARS-CoV-2 variants. Study information: The vaccine Ad26.COV2.S was put into the muscle once, or twice with 56 days between.

Study-wide findings and caveats: Recipients of vaccine and of placebo showed similar breadth of their non-spike TCR repertoires.

As to treatment: around 19 received Ad26.COV2.S at low or high dose, single or two shots; a few received placebo; per-sample allocation not given. All samples were drawn on day 63, counting from the first vaccine or placebo injection. Here immunoSEQ multiplex PCR was the method, and the copy in TCRdb shows in-frame clones only, minus some. The sample lists 300,000 to 400,000 clones, 75% to 90% seen once, with 4.5% to 7% in the top ten. This CDR3 region has 13 residues. Germline loops: CDR1 ENHRY, CDR2 SYGVKD. V lost 4 bases and J lost 5, with 8 bases in between. Worth noting for this clone: As yet, its antigen is unknown.

The receptor was isolated from a person between 18 and 65 years old who received the Ad26.COV2.S COVID-19 vaccine or a placebo. The sequenced sample was peripheral blood, obtained in a trial of Ad26.COV2.S vaccine versus placebo. V usage is TRBV10-3 and J usage is TRBJ2-2; D is unresolved. The CDR3 bases are TGTGCCATCAGTGTGGAGAGGACCGGGGAGCTGTTTTTT. It yields the protein CAISVERTGELFF.